Presented here are 5 T cell receptor beta chains from one specimen sequenced in a study of early T cells in non-severe SARS-CoV-2 infection. TCRdb fed the 5' RACE reads into MiXCR, producing one record per CDR3 protein. The data hold some 40,000 distinct CDR3 sequences, with 4.7% observed a single time. Sequenced material: whole blood. Every receptor here comes from an adult who was a healthcare worker with PCR-confirmed SARS-CoV-2 infection or an uninfected control (not recorded which).

At least ten counts were recorded for this clonotype. This chain joins TRBV6-4 and TRBJ1-5; D ambiguous. The CDR3 loop spans 15 amino acids. V lost 4 bases, J lost 1 base, and 11 bases lay in between. CDR1 and CDR2 (germline): MRHNA, SNTAGT. This chain's CDR3 is CASSAVGGSNQPQHF. The DNA of the CDR3 is TGTGCCAGCAGTGCGGTGGGAGGGAGCAATCAGCCCCAGCATTTT.

This clonotype was seen at least ten times. The J gene is TRBJ2-5, the V gene TRBV5-4, with 7 bases identical to TRBD2. Germline V gene data show CDR1 as SGHNT and CDR2 as YYREEE (reference sequence). The CDR3 length is 15 residues. V lost 1 base, J lost 3 bases, and 6 bases stayed unmatched. The CDR3 bases are TGTGCCAGCAGCTTGATGGGACTACCCGAAGAGACCCAGTACTTC. Translating gives CASSLMGLPEETQYF.

This clonotype was detected many times. The V and J genes are TRBV2 and TRBJ1-6; tentative D call: TRBD1 (6 bases). The V gene's germline CDR1 is SNHLY and CDR2 FYNNEI. The CDR3 is 14 residues long. V lost 6 bases and J 10 bases, leaving 16 bases between the germline ends. CDR3 sequence reads: CASSGTIEGSPLHF. As DNA, the CDR3 is TGTGCCAGCAGCGGGACAATCGAGGGATCACCCCTCCACTTT.

This clonotype was counted at least ten times. V gene TRBV25-1 combines with J gene TRBJ1-1; tentatively, D is TRBD1 (5 bases). The CDR3 consists of 14 residues. Germline V lookup: CDR1 MGHDK, CDR2 SYGVNS. Between the trimmed V and J ends, which lost 5 bases and 4 bases, there was a span of 14 bases. CDR3 sequence (DNA): TGTGCCAGCAGTCCGCAGGGACGAAGCACTGAAGCTTTCTTT. Translating it yields CASSPQGRSTEAFF.

This clonotype occurred many times. This sequence joins TRBV28 and TRBJ2-7; D ambiguous. The ends were cut back, 6 bases at V and 2 bases at J, with 20 bases in the middle. The CDR3 is 16 residues long. The germline V gene has CDR1 MDHEN and CDR2 SYDVKM. This CDR3 is CASSPPGNLSPYEQYF. CDR3 DNA sequence: TGTGCCAGCAGCCCCCCGGGTAATCTCTCCCCCTACGAGCAGTACTTC.